What follows are 20 T cell receptor beta chains derived from one specimen sequenced in a study of cytomegalovirus exposure and HLA in healthy donors. A multiplex PCR was run with 60 Vbeta primers and 13 Jbeta primers. Data came from immunoSEQ multiplex PCR; TCRdb stores just in-frame clones and leaves some out. The sample has about 130,000 clones, approximately 74% seen once. Sequencing was performed on PBMCs. All receptors derive from a male donor in good health and CMV-seronegative.

The chain recombines TRBV7-2 with TRBJ2-1, with 8 bases that match TRBD2. CDR3 size: 15 residues. J lost 9 bases, V lost 1 base, and 8 bases had no gene match. CDR1 and CDR2 from the germline V gene are SGHTA and FQGNSA. The CDR3 nucleotides read TGTGCCAGCAGCTTAGGTAGCGGGGCCAGTTTTGAGCAGTTCTTC. Its translation: CASSLGSGASFEQFF.

V and J are TRBV5-5 and TRBJ2-5, with D maybe TRBD1 (5 bases). The ends were cut back, 0 bases at V and 0 bases at J, with 12 bases in the middle. CDR1 is SGHKS and CDR2 is YYEKEE in the germline V gene (reference sequence). This CDR3 spans 16 amino acids. The CDR3 reads CASSLEPGIYQETQYF. The DNA for the CDR3 is TGTGCCAGCAGCTTGGAGCCAGGGATCTACCAAGAGACCCAGTACTTC.

The chain combines TRBV11-2 with TRBJ2-6; D not resolved. Germline CDR1 is SGHAT and CDR2 is FQNNGV. The CDR3 totals 13 residues. V was clipped by 4 bases and J by 2 bases, with 3 bases between them. The CDR3 nucleotides are TGTGCCAGCAGCTCAACTGGGGCCAACGTCCTGACTTTC. Protein sequence: CASSSTGANVLTF.

This chain uses TRBV27 with TRBJ2-6; no clear D. The germline V gene has CDR1 MNHEY and CDR2 SMNVEV (reference sequence). The CDR3 length is 18 residues. Trimming removed 5 bases at V and 0 bases at J, with 17 bases between. The CDR3 region is CASSLRALTYSGANVLTF. CDR3 DNA: TGTGCCAGCAGTCTCAGAGCACTAACCTACTCTGGGGCCAACGTCCTGACTTTC.

The chain uses TRBV6-5 and TRBJ1-2; 8 nucleotides match TRBD1. The J segment lost 7 bases and the V segment lost 7 bases, leaving 14 bases of the junction unmatched. Per the germline V gene, CDR1 is MNHEY and CDR2 is SVGAGI. This CDR3 contains 15 residues. CDR3 coding DNA: TGTGCCAGCATGGGAGTCGGGCAGGGGGCGCCTGGCTACACCTTC. Protein sequence: CASMGVGQGAPGYTF.

The rearrangement uses TRBV7-9 and TRBJ2-5; TRBD1 matches at 10 bases. Near its end, the DNA agrees better with TRBJ2-7, so the J call may be wrong. The CDR3 extends over 18 amino acids. Germline V gives CDR1 SEHNR, CDR2 FQNEAQ (reference sequence). The chain's CDR3 is CASSSRDRGLAASYEQYF. CDR3 bases: TGTGCCAGCAGCTCACGGGACAGGGGTCTAGCGGCCTCCTACGAGCAGTACTTC.

This sequence joins TRBV19 and TRBJ1-2; 8 positions agree with TRBD1. Trimming took 7 bases from V and 3 from J; bases not matched to a gene: 13. The CDR3 runs to 16 residues. Germline assignment: CDR1 LNHDA and CDR2 SQIVND (reference sequence). CDR3 amino acids: CASIRSGGAGDYGYTF. DNA for the CDR3: TGTGCCAGTATAAGGTCAGGGGGCGCCGGGGACTATGGCTACACCTTC.

This clone was seen a handful of times. The chain joins TRBV2 to TRBJ2-7; 9 nucleotides line up with TRBD1. V lost 9 bases and J lost 6; bases outside the gene matches: 9. Germline CDR1 is SNHLY and CDR2 is FYNNEI. The CDR3 is made up of 13 amino acids. CDR3: CASTRDRVSEQYF. Written as DNA, the CDR3 is TGTGCCAGTACCCGGGACAGGGTGTCCGAGCAGTACTTC.

CDR3 DNA sequence: TGTGCCAGCAGTTTCGACGCGGACTACGAGCAGTACTTC. Its protein is CASSFDADYEQYF. The gene calls are TRBV27 and TRBJ2-7; D gene unclear. This CDR3 has 13 amino acids. The germline CDR1 and CDR2 sequences are MNHEY and SMNVEV (reference sequence). The germline V and J ends were trimmed by 3 bases and 3 bases, with 9 bases remaining between them.

The chain uses TRBV7-2 and TRBJ1-1; 7 nucleotides agree with TRBD1. J gave up 4 bases and V 1 base, and 3 bases lay outside the gene matches. The length of the CDR3 is 14 residues. Germline V gene data show CDR1 as SGHTA and CDR2 as FQGNSA. The CDR3 region is CASSLVGTATEAFF. CDR3 DNA: TGTGCCAGCAGCTTAGTAGGGACAGCCACTGAAGCTTTCTTT.

V and J are TRBV28 and TRBJ2-5; 7 nucleotides match TRBD1. This CDR3 has 16 residues. V dropped 2 bases and J dropped 1; count of bases not matched to a gene: 7. Germline CDR1 MDHEN, CDR2 SYDVKM. The CDR3 sequence: CASSLEGPGGQETQYF. The DNA of the CDR3 is TGTGCCAGCAGTTTAGAGGGGCCAGGGGGCCAAGAGACCCAGTACTTC.

This clone was observed a few times. This rearrangement joins TRBV9 to TRBJ1-1; D gene ambiguous. Per the germline V gene, CDR1 is SGDLS and CDR2 is YYNGEE. The CDR3 has 13 residues. V gave up 0 bases and J gave up 2 bases, with 5 bases separating them. The CDR3 is CASSVALNTEAFF. Written as DNA, the CDR3 is TGTGCCAGCAGCGTAGCTTTAAACACTGAAGCTTTCTTT. The full variable domain, with the rest looked up from reference TRBV9 and TRBJ1-1, is DSGVTQTPKHLITATGQRVTLRCSPRSGDLSVYWYQQSLDQGLQFLIQYYNGEERAKGNILERFSAQQFPDLHSELNLSSLELGDSALYFCASSVALNTEAFFGQGTRLTVV.

Here the CDR3 reads CASSATSGVSGELFF. The CDR3 region has the DNA TGTGCCAGCAGTGCAACTAGCGGGGTGTCCGGGGAGCTGTTTTTT. V and J are TRBV6-1 and TRBJ2-2; TRBD2 agrees at 10 bases. Germline V gene sequence: CDR1 MNHNS, CDR2 SASEGT. J gave up 6 bases and V 4 bases, and 5 bases lay outside the gene matches. This CDR3 region has 15 residues.

The J gene is TRBJ1-1, the V gene TRBV28; D ambiguous. V was shortened by 3 bases and J by 1 base, with 9 bases between the two germline ends. Germline CDR1 reads MDHEN; CDR2 reads SYDVKM. The CDR3 is 14 residues long. CDR3: CASSFGRRNTEAFF. The CDR3 DNA reads TGTGCCAGCAGTTTCGGAAGGAGGAACACTGAAGCTTTCTTT.

The chain links TRBV29-1 to TRBJ1-2; TRBD1 matches 10 bases. This CDR3 contains 14 residues. Germline loops: CDR1 SQVTM, CDR2 ANQGSEA. With V trimmed by 6 bases and J by 7 bases, 11 bases remained unmatched. The CDR3 coding sequence is TGCAGCGTCGCCGACAGGGGGCGTTCAGGTGGCTACACCTTC. Translating it yields CSVADRGRSGGYTF. The full variable domain, with the rest looked up from reference TRBV29-1 and TRBJ1-2, is SAVISQKPSRDICQRGTSLTIQCQVDSQVTMMFWYRQQPGQSLTLIATANQGSEATYESGFVIDKFPISRPNLTFSTLTVSNMSPEDSSIYLCSVADRGRSGGYTFGSGTRLTVV.

V usage is TRBV10-3 and J usage is TRBJ2-7, with 10 positions matching TRBD2. Germline V gene lookup returns CDR1 ENHRY and CDR2 SYGVKD. The CDR3 loop spans 16 amino acids. After removal of 2 bases from V and 2 bases from J, the junction contained 6 bases not matched to a gene. This chain's CDR3 is CAISENVLAGAYEQYF. The CDR3 nucleotides are TGTGCCATCAGTGAGAATGTGCTAGCGGGGGCCTACGAGCAGTACTTC.

The J gene is TRBJ2-7, the V gene TRBV27; D gene uncertain. The germline gives CDR1 MNHEY, CDR2 SMNVEV (reference sequence). The CDR3 length is 11 residues. Between the trimmed V and J ends, which lost 6 bases and 2 bases, there was a span of 5 bases. The CDR3 nucleotides are TGTGCCAGCAGACGGGCCTACGAGCAGTACTTC. Protein sequence: CASRRAYEQYF.

The chain employs TRBV10-2 and TRBJ1-1; tentatively, D is TRBD1 (5 bases). Germline lookup yields CDR1 WSHSY and CDR2 SAAADI. Between the trimmed V and J ends, which lost 3 bases and 1 base, there was a span of 12 bases. CDR3 length: 15 residues. The CDR3 DNA reads as TGCGCCAGCAGTGATTATGCAGGGCCGAACACTGAAGCTTTCTTT. Amino acid sequence: CASSDYAGPNTEAFF.

The chain couples TRBV19 to TRBJ2-7; TRBD1 matches at 10 bases. Looked up from germline, CDR1 is LNHDA and CDR2 is SQIVND (reference sequence). CDR3 length equals 14 residues. J gave up 2 bases and V 6 bases, and 4 bases lay outside the gene matches. This CDR3 reads CASRAGQGAYEQYF. For the CDR3, the DNA is TGTGCCAGTAGGGCCGGACAGGGGGCCTACGAGCAGTACTTC.

This clone has more than one count but fewer than ten. The genes are TRBV7-6 and TRBJ2-7; 7 bases line up with TRBD1. This CDR3 spans 14 amino acids. Unmatched junction bases numbered 6, after V lost 4 bases and J lost 3 bases. Germline V gives CDR1 SGHVS, CDR2 FNYEAQ. The CDR3 nucleotides read TGTGCCAGCAGCTCGTTACACAGGGGCTACGAGCAGTACTTC. Its protein product is CASSSLHRGYEQYF.